This TCR beta chain was profiled in a study of tumor-infiltrating lymphocytes in glioblastoma multiforme. Findings and limits, study-wide: Just one glioblastoma patient contributed to the TCR-mutation comparison.

TCRB libraries came from RNA via three nested multiplex PCR rounds. In TCRdb, the multiplex PCR reads were re-called with MiXCR into one record per CDR3 protein. Here the sample spans about 9,200 distinct CDR3 sequences, just over 65% being singletons. Concerning this clonotype itself: Antigen specificity is unknown. The conserved phenylalanine or tryptophan is not found at the CDR3 terminus, so this likely reflects a read error.

Sequencing was carried out using brain tumor tissue. The receptor's source is a male donor with glioblastoma.

The CDR3 coding sequence is TGCGCCAGCAGACCCTTGACGACATGGGATCAGCCCCAGCATTCT. Translated: CASRPLTTWDQPQHS. The chain couples TRBV10-2 to TRBJ1-5; D gene unclear. CDR1 and CDR2 (germline): WSHSY, SAAADI. V was shortened by 6 bases and J by 5 bases, with 17 bases between the two germline ends. This CDR3 region has 15 residues.